This TCR beta chain is drawn from a study of STAT5B mutations in CD4+ large granular lymphocyte leukemia. This CDR3 has 18 amino acids. Germline V gene data show CDR1 as MNHNS and CDR2 as SASEGT. V lost 0 bases and J 4 bases, leaving 18 bases between the germline ends. Some clones are missing from TCRdb's copy, which holds only in-frame ones; the method was immunoSEQ multiplex PCR. The sample records about 32,000 clones, 71% being singletons. Overall study findings and caveats: TRBV06-family usage was enriched in top patient clones (8/27) versus controls (2/35).

As to this clone: Antigen specificity is unknown.

The source of this sequence is a human donor in good health. V is TRBV6-1 and J is TRBJ2-2, with no clear D. The sequencing input was CD4+ T cells from blood buffy coats. This CDR3 reads CASSEAPGLLRFTGELFF. The CDR3, as DNA: TGTGCCAGCAGTGAAGCGCCTGGCTTGTTGCGGTTCACCGGGGAGCTGTTTTTT.